The clone carrying this TCR beta chain showed up many times. Its antigen is still unknown. Amplified TCR beta CDR3 regions came from RNA transcripts. HTBI primers were the set used in a first-round RT-PCR of the TCR CDR3. TCRdb recomputed calls from the multiplex PCR reads with MiXCR, one row per CDR3 protein. The data contain 250,000 to 300,000 distinct CDR3 sequences, nearly 15% of them singletons. This entry comes from a study of T cells in Graves' hyperthyroidism and ophthalmopathy. Study results and limitations: The model anticipated ophthalmopathy a median about six months pre-onset.

Patients aged 18 to 65 with hyperthyroidism were newly diagnosed, with duration under 2 months. This CDR3 has 12 residues. V was trimmed by 7 bases and J by 5 bases, leaving 14 bases between them. Germline values: CDR1 SQVTM, CDR2 ANQGSEA. The chain is built from TRBV29-1 and TRBJ1-1, with D unclear. Sequenced sample: blood. The TCR was taken from a woman between 45 and 60 years old with Graves' hyperthyroidism that later progressed to Graves' ophthalmopathy. The CDR3 DNA sequence: TGCAGCGGAGGCTCATCGGGTACTGAAGCTTTCTTT. Its protein product is CSGGSSGTEAFF.